The clone carrying this T cell receptor beta chain was observed a few times. Its antigen is as yet unknown. The sample originates from a study of cytomegalovirus exposure and HLA in healthy donors. Findings and limits, study-wide: HLA alleles were associated with some 17,000 TCR beta sequences in a later analysis at 0.05 false discovery rate. Analyzed later, most CMV-associated TCR beta chains appeared HLA-restricted. Some V segments (TRBV6-2 and TRBV6-3 among them) were excluded as indistinguishable.

Researchers ran the PCR with 60 Vbeta and 13 Jbeta primers. Assay: immunoSEQ multiplex PCR; the TCRdb copy retains only in-frame clones and omits some. The profile shows under 200,000 clones, roughly an eighth of them singletons. With 5 bases clipped from V and 4 bases from J, the junction kept 8 bases outside the gene matches. Per the germline V gene, CDR1 is SEHNR and CDR2 is FQNEAQ (reference sequence). CDR3 size: 17 residues. The chain has TRBV7-9 and TRBJ2-6; TRBD1 aligns across 10 bases. Material: PBMCs. This clonotype originated in a man aged 45-65 years in good health and CMV-seropositive. The CDR3 DNA reads as TGTGCCAGCAGCGGACGGACAGGGGGTTCCGGGGCCAACGTCCTGACTTTC. Translated: CASSGRTGGSGANVLTF.